Listed below are T cell receptor beta chains from one sample, sequenced in a study of T cell clonotyping in hematopoietic cell transplantation. Here immunoSEQ multiplex PCR was the method, and the copy in TCRdb shows in-frame clones only, minus some. The sample holds over 25,000 clones, around 80% seen once. This specimen was peripheral blood mononuclear cells, taken before stem cell transplant. All receptors come from a woman in her 30s with chronic myeloid leukemia. Some clones in this sample may be carry-over from other donors' samples. CDR3s include the opening cysteine and the closing phenylalanine or tryptophan. A D gene is named only where the DNA matches it firmly. Only some rows state a clone size, as once, few, many or a class for expanded clones.

length	D	size	V	J	CDR3	DNA
17	TRBD2	NA	TRBV4-2	TRBJ2-1	CASSQDPSDEAGGPRFF	TGTGCCAGCAGCCAAGACCCCAGTGACGAAGCGGGAGGGCCAAGGTTCTTC
15	NA	NA	TRBV4-2	TRBJ1-2	CASSQVRAPLPGRTF	TGTGCCAGCAGCCAAGTCCGAGCCCCGTTGCCCGGTCGCACCTTC
15	NA	NA	TRBV6-5	TRBJ1-2	CASSYPTTSGYGYTF	TGTGCCAGCAGTTACCCGACGACCAGCGGCTATGGCTACACCTTC
14	TRBD1	once	TRBV5-8	TRBJ1-6	CASSLGQGGSPLHF	TGTGCCAGCAGCTTGGGACAGGGCGGTTCACCCCTCCACTTT
15	NA	NA	TRBV23-1	TRBJ1-4	CASSQWAQLNEKLFF	TGCGCCAGCAGTCAATGGGCACAGTTAAATGAAAAACTGTTTTTT
14	TRBD2	NA	TRBV5-1	TRBJ2-1	CASSFGGRRGEQFF	TGCGCCAGCAGCTTCGGGGGGAGGCGGGGTGAGCAGTTCTTC
12	NA	NA	TRBV19	TRBJ1-2	CASTRVGYGYTF	TGTGCCAGTACCAGGGTAGGCTATGGCTACACCTTC
17	NA	NA	TRBV2	TRBJ1-2	CASSVGVTSGSIYGYTF	TGTGCCAGCAGCGTAGGGGTCACCTCAGGGAGCATCTATGGCTACACCTTC
15	NA	NA	TRBV5-1	TRBJ2-1	CASNNEGPLDNEQFF	TGCGCCAGCAATAACGAGGGCCCTTTGGACAATGAGCAGTTCTTC
13	NA	once	TRBV6-1	TRBJ2-7	CASSYDYSYEQYF	TGTGCCAGCAGCTACGACTACTCCTACGAGCAGTACTTC
18	TRBD1	NA	TRBV5-1	TRBJ1-2	CASSRMTGQGISNYGYTF	TGCGCCAGCAGTCGGATGACGGGACAGGGTATTTCTAACTATGGCTACACCTTC
11	NA	few	TRBV5-4	TRBJ1-1	CASSLRQEAFF	TGTGCCAGCAGCTTGAGGCAGGAAGCTTTCTTT
18	NA	NA	TRBV4-1	TRBJ1-1	CASSQLGTINELNTEAFF	TGCGCCAGCAGCCAATTAGGGACCATTAATGAATTGAACACTGAAGCTTTCTTT
14	NA	few	TRBV27	TRBJ1-2	CASSLSAGNYGYTF	TGTGCCAGCAGTTTGAGCGCCGGTAACTATGGCTACACCTTC
13	NA	NA	TRBV29-1	TRBJ1-2	CSVRPQTNYGYTF	TGCAGCGTTCGGCCGCAGACTAACTATGGCTACACCTTC
13	NA	NA	TRBV2	TRBJ2-1	CASGSGTYNEQFF	TGTGCCAGCGGTTCGGGTACCTACAATGAGCAGTTCTTC
14	TRBD1	NA	TRBV28	TRBJ1-5	CASSAGGGNQPQHF	TGTGCCAGCAGTGCAGGGGGCGGCAATCAGCCCCAGCATTTT
13	NA	once	TRBV30	TRBJ1-2	CAWSPGRRHGYTF	TGTGCCTGGAGCCCGGGACGACGGCATGGCTACACCTTC
15	TRBD1	NA	TRBV6-1	TRBJ2-3	CASSDWGQGADTQYF	TGTGCCAGCAGTGATTGGGGACAGGGGGCGGATACGCAGTATTTT
14	NA	NA	TRBV6-5	TRBJ2-3	CASSYGGNADTQYF	TGTGCCAGCAGTTACGGAGGGAACGCAGATACGCAGTATTTT
13	NA	NA	TRBV10-1	TRBJ2-5	CASSVGARETQYF	TGCGCCAGCAGTGTAGGGGCTCGGGAGACCCAGTACTTC
16	TRBD1	NA	TRBV4-1	TRBJ1-2	CASSQVRTGGGYGYTF	TGCGCCAGCAGCCAAGTTCGGACAGGAGGCGGCTATGGCTACACCTTC
15	NA	NA	TRBV14	TRBJ1-1	CASSQGARRNTEAFF	TGTGCCAGCAGCCAAGGGGCCAGACGAAACACTGAAGCTTTCTTT
13	NA	NA	TRBV30	TRBJ1-1	CAWSYSLNTEAFF	TGTGCCTGGAGTTACTCACTGAACACTGAAGCTTTCTTT
16	NA	NA	TRBV9	TRBJ2-2	CASSVGGGGFGGELFF	TGTGCCAGCAGCGTAGGAGGAGGGGGCTTTGGAGGGGAGCTGTTTTTT
15	NA	once	TRBV28	TRBJ2-7	CASSLEGGTIYEQYF	TGTGCCAGCAGTTTAGAAGGGGGGACGATTTACGAGCAGTACTTC
11	NA	NA	TRBV2	TRBJ1-2	CASSDYEGYTF	TGTGCCAGCAGTGATTATGAGGGCTACACCTTC
16	NA	NA	TRBV4-2	TRBJ1-3	CASSRDRGVSGNTIYF	TGTGCCAGCAGCCGCGATAGGGGTGTCTCTGGAAACACCATATATTTT
16	TRBD1	NA	TRBV4-1	TRBJ2-5	CASSQTGVVIQETQYF	TGCGCCAGCAGCCAAACAGGGGTAGTTATCCAAGAGACCCAGTACTTC
13	NA	NA	TRBV28	TRBJ2-7	CASNEGLRNEQYF	TGTGCCAGCAATGAGGGGCTTAGGAACGAGCAGTACTTC
18	TRBD1	NA	TRBV7-6	TRBJ1-1	CASSGRGTGVRANTEAFF	TGTGCCAGCAGCGGAAGAGGGACAGGGGTGAGGGCGAACACTGAAGCTTTCTTT
16	TRBD1	NA	TRBV30	TRBJ1-5	CAWSDRGRALSQPQHF	TGTGCCTGGAGTGACAGGGGGCGCGCTCTCTCTCAGCCCCAGCATTTT
11	NA	NA	TRBV6-5	TRBJ2-1	CASSYSGWEFF	TGTGCCAGCAGTTACTCCGGGTGGGAGTTCTTC
16	NA	NA	TRBV19	TRBJ1-5	CASSSLKSVGYQPQHF	TGTGCCAGTAGTAGCTTGAAGTCCGTGGGGTATCAGCCCCAGCATTTT
14	NA	NA	TRBV4-3	TRBJ2-7	CASSQRDRSYEQYF	TGCGCCAGCAGCCAACGGGACCGGTCCTACGAGCAGTACTTC
13	NA	NA	TRBV5-1	TRBJ2-7	CASSTGRGDEQYF	TGCGCCAGCAGCACAGGAAGGGGTGACGAGCAGTACTTC
19	NA	NA	TRBV23-1	TRBJ1-3	CASSQSIGEEMGAGNTIYF	TGCGCCAGCAGTCAATCGATTGGTGAGGAAATGGGCGCTGGAAACACCATATATTTT
16	TRBD1	NA	TRBV9	TRBJ1-2	CASSLVPGGQGDGYTF	TGTGCCAGCAGTCTTGTCCCGGGTGGACAGGGGGATGGCTACACCTTC
15	TRBD1	NA	TRBV10-3	TRBJ1-3	CAIRPLGQGKNTIYF	TGTGCCATCAGACCCCTCGGACAGGGTAAAAACACCATATATTTT
11	NA	NA	TRBV27	TRBJ1-2	CASSQGSGYTF	TGTGCCAGCAGCCAGGGATCTGGCTACACCTTC
15	NA	NA	TRBV9	TRBJ2-1	CASSGLLGPHNEQFF	TGTGCCAGCAGCGGACTCTTAGGTCCACACAATGAGCAGTTCTTC
15	TRBD1	NA	TRBV14	TRBJ1-2	CASSRAGQGTYGYTF	TGTGCCAGCAGCCGGGCTGGACAGGGGACCTATGGCTACACCTTC